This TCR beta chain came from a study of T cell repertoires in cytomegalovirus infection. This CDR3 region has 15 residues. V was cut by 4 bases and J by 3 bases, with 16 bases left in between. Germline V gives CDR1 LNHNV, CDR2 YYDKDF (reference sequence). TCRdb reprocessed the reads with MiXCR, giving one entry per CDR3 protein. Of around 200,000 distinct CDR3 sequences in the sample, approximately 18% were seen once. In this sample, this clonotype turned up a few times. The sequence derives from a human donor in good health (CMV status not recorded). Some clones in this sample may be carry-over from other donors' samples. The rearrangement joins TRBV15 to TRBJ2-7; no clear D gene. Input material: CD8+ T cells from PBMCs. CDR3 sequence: CATSKSKGSVYEQYF. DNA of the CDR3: TGTGCCACCAGCAAGTCCAAGGGAAGTGTCTACGAGCAGTACTTC.